Listed below are T cell receptor beta chains from one sample, sequenced in a study of control samples from healthy donors and cancer patients. Here immunoSEQ multiplex PCR was the method, and the copy in TCRdb shows in-frame clones only, minus some. The repertoire has fewer than 200,000 clones, approximately 90% of them found once; the top ten carry 1.3% to 1.5%. The specimen sequenced was blood. These TCRs come from a man aged 25-45 years in good health. Each CDR3 is given with its conserved first and last residue. The D gene is left open where the match is weak. Size values are once, few and many counts, or a class for expanded clones, and some rows have none.

>TRBD2|-|TRBJ2-3|TRBV9
TGTGCCAGCAGCGTAGGCGGGGGGGATCAGTATTTT
CASSVGGGDQYF
>TRBD2|-|TRBJ2-1|TRBV5-4
TGTGCCAGCAGCTTGGGCGCGGGAGTCGGCTCCTACAATGAGCAGTTCTTC
CASSLGAGVGSYNEQFF
>-|-|TRBJ1-1|TRBV11-2
TGTGCCAGCAGTCTAAGGGCCCGAACTGAAGCTTTCTTT
CASSLRARTEAFF
>-|-|TRBJ1-5|TRBV7-9
TGTGCCAGCAGCAACGAGGGACACAGCCTGAAGCCCCAGCATTTT
CASSNEGHSLKPQHF
>TRBD1|-|TRBJ1-5|TRBV27
TGTGCCAGCAGTTTTTCGACAGGGGGCAATCAGCCCCAGCATTTT
CASSFSTGGNQPQHF
>TRBD2|-|TRBJ2-1|TRBV12-5
TGTGCTAGTGGTTTGTCCCCCCAGCGGGGGGGCTACAATGAGCAGTTCTTC
CASGLSPQRGGYNEQFF
>TRBD1|once|TRBJ2-7|TRBV6-5
TGTGCCAGCAGTTACCGACAGGGGCCCTACGAAGAGCAGTACTTC
CASSYRQGPYEEQYF
>-|once|TRBJ1-2|TRBV28
TGTGCCAGTAGTGGGGAGGGCTATGGCTACACCTTC
CASSGEGYGYTF
>-|-|TRBJ1-1|TRBV10-3
TGTGCCATCAGGGGCCTCGGTGCGAACACTGAAGCTTTCTTT
CAIRGLGANTEAFF
>-|-|TRBJ1-1|TRBV29-1
TGCAGCGTTAAAGATCCTGAAGCTTTCTTT
CSVKDPEAFF
>-|-|TRBJ1-3|TRBV30
TGTGCCTGGAGTACGCTGCGGGGGTTGGACACCATATATTTT
CAWSTLRGLDTIYF
>-|once|TRBJ1-5|TRBV6-5
TGTGCCAGCAGTAGGACAGAGAGGGGCAATCAGCCCCAGCATTTT
CASSRTERGNQPQHF
>-|-|TRBJ1-1|TRBV2
TGTGCCAGCAGATCGCACGGTAAGACTGAAGCTTTCTTT
CASRSHGKTEAFF
>-|-|TRBJ1-6|TRBV27
TGTGCCAGCAGCGATGGGGACATGTTTAATTCACCCCTCCACTTT
CASSDGDMFNSPLHF
>-|once|TRBJ1-1|TRBV7-9
TGTGCCAGCAGCCCTCAGGGGCAGACGGAGATGAACACTGAAGCTTTCTTT
CASSPQGQTEMNTEAFF
>TRBD2|-|TRBJ2-5|TRBV7-2
TGTGCCAGCAGCTTTCGGACTAGCGGGGGGGCTGGGGAGACCCAGTACTTC
CASSFRTSGGAGETQYF
>TRBD1|-|TRBJ1-1|TRBV4-3
TGCGCCAGCAGCTATCGGACAGGGAGTACTGAAGCTTTCTTT
CASSYRTGSTEAFF
>-|-|TRBJ1-1|TRBV19
TGTGCCAGTAGTATTCCGGGACGGTCGAACACTGAAGCTTTCTTT
CASSIPGRSNTEAFF